This T cell receptor (beta chain) was captured by sequencing in a study of T cells after posttransplantation cyclophosphamide. Study-wide results and caveats: Later blood repertoires were often dominated by clones from the donor CD8+ memory compartment.

Busulfan-fludarabine conditioning, marrow transplant, and cyclophosphamide on days +3 and +4 were administered. The V gene's germline CDR1 is MDHEN and CDR2 SYDVKM. Unmatched junction bases numbered 14, after V lost 5 bases and J lost 8 bases. The CDR3 length is 16 residues. The protocol was immunoSEQ multiplex PCR, while the TCRdb copy is restricted to in-frame clones and leaves out a portion. This repertoire holds thousands of clones, and none appear only once. This clone was seen at least ten times. Its antigen remains unknown. This specimen consisted of PBMCs, obtained after allogeneic stem cell transplant with posttransplant cyclophosphamide. The V gene is TRBV28, the J gene TRBJ1-4; 7 positions match TRBD1. This receptor was taken from a male patient aged 18 to 29 who received an allogeneic stem cell transplant from an unrelated donor, was CMV-positive, and had acute and chronic GVHD. Certain T cells may be donor cells from the graft. The CDR3 is CASSLRDSQRREKLFF. The CDR3 DNA is TGTGCCAGCAGTCTCCGGGACAGCCAAAGGAGGGAAAAACTGTTTTTT. The full variable domain, with the rest looked up from reference TRBV28 and TRBJ1-4, is DVKVTQSSRYLVKRTGEKVFLECVQDMDHENMFWYRQDPGLGLRLIYFSYDVKMKEKGDIPEGYSVSREKKERFSLILESASTNQTSMYLCASSLRDSQRREKLFFGSGTQLSVL.